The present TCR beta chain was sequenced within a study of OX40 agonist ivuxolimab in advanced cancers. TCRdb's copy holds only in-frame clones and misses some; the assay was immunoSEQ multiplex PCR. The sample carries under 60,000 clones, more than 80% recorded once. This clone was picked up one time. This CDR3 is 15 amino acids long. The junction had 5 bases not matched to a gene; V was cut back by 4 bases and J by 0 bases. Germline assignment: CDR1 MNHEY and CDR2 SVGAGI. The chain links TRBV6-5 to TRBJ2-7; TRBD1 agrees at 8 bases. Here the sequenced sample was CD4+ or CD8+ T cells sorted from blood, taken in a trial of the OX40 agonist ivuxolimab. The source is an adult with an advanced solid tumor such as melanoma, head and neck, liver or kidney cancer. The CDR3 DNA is TGTGCCAGCAGTTTCACAGGGGGGACCTCCTACGAGCAGTACTTC. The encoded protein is CASSFTGGTSYEQYF.